This T cell receptor (beta chain) was found in a study of T-cell memory formation after mild COVID-19. TCRdb reprocessed the 5' RACE reads with MiXCR, giving one entry per CDR3 protein. The sample yields a few hundred thousand distinct CDR3 sequences, 20% to 25% seen once. The CDR3 runs to 17 residues. Looked up from germline, CDR1 is DFQATT and CDR2 is SNEGSKA (reference sequence). Losses at the gene ends were 1 base for V and 1 base for J; bases not matched to a gene: 12. Sequenced sample: PBMCs or a T cell subset sorted from them (not recorded which). The chain recombines TRBV20-1 with TRBJ2-5, with 7 bases aligning to TRBD2. This sequence originates from an adult woman who had mild COVID-19 (a few samples of this study predate the infection). Cell type and time point are not known. The chain's CDR3 is CSARVGSGGRGQETQYF. For the CDR3, the DNA is TGCAGTGCTAGAGTGGGTTCGGGAGGCAGAGGCCAAGAGACCCAGTACTTC.